These T cell receptor beta chains were read from a single sample in a study of T cells in Graves' hyperthyroidism and ophthalmopathy. TCRdb independently ran MiXCR on the multiplex PCR reads; one entry per CDR3 protein. The sample carries 280,000 or so distinct CDR3 sequences, roughly 15% recorded once. Sample: blood. The receptors stem from a woman aged 50 to 60 with Graves' hyperthyroidism that later progressed to Graves' ophthalmopathy. Both conserved end residues are part of each CDR3. The D gene is left open where the match is weak. Size values are once, few and many counts, or a class for expanded clones, and some rows have none.

V gene: TRBV20-1
J gene: TRBJ2-1
D gene: NA
CDR3 length: 15
clone size: many
CDR3 DNA: TGCAGTGCCGAAGGGAGGACTGGCTCCTACAATGAGCAGTTCTTC
CDR3 protein: CSAEGRTGSYNEQFF

V gene: TRBV6-2/TRBV6-3
J gene: TRBJ2-3
D gene: NA
CDR3 length: 13
clone size: many
CDR3 DNA: TGTGCCAGCAGACTGTTAAACAGGATTACGCAGTATTTT
CDR3 protein: CASRLLNRITQYF

V gene: TRBV18
J gene: TRBJ2-1
D gene: TRBD1
CDR3 length: 16
clone size: many
CDR3 DNA: TGTGCCAGCTCTCCGGGGAGCGGACAGGGTAACCCTAAGCAGTTCTTC
CDR3 protein: CASSPGSGQGNPKQFF

V gene: TRBV28
J gene: TRBJ2-5
D gene: TRBD2
CDR3 length: 17
clone size: many
CDR3 DNA: TGTGCCAGCAGTCAAAGCCAAATTAGCGGGAGGGAAGAGACCCAGTACTTC
CDR3 protein: CASSQSQISGREETQYF

V gene: TRBV5-1
J gene: TRBJ2-1
D gene: NA
CDR3 length: 14
clone size: many
CDR3 DNA: TGCGCCAGCAGCCCCTCGGGCTATTACAATGAGCAGTTCTTC
CDR3 protein: CASSPSGYYNEQFF

V gene: TRBV20-1
J gene: TRBJ1-2
D gene: NA
CDR3 length: 8
clone size: many
CDR3 DNA: TGCAGTGTCTATGGCTACACCTTC
CDR3 protein: CSVYGYTF

V gene: TRBV20-1
J gene: TRBJ2-3
D gene: NA
CDR3 length: 14
clone size: NA
CDR3 DNA: TGCAGTGCTAGCCCCGTCGGGGGAAAAGATACGCAGTATTTT
CDR3 protein: CSASPVGGKDTQYF

V gene: TRBV7-9
J gene: TRBJ2-7
D gene: TRBD1
CDR3 length: 16
clone size: many
CDR3 DNA: TGTGCCAGCAGCTTCAGGCCGGGACAGGGACGAAACGAGCAGTACTTC
CDR3 protein: CASSFRPGQGRNEQYF

V gene: TRBV2
J gene: TRBJ1-4
D gene: NA
CDR3 length: 15
clone size: NA
CDR3 DNA: TGTGCCAGCAGTGACACCCCGAGGACACTTGAAAAACTGTTTTTT
CDR3 protein: CASSDTPRTLEKLFF

V gene: TRBV12-3/TRBV12-4
J gene: TRBJ1-2
D gene: NA
CDR3 length: 14
clone size: few
CDR3 DNA: TGTGCCAGCACCATCACGCGAGGGGGCTATGGCTACACCTTC
CDR3 protein: CASTITRGGYGYTF

V gene: TRBV5-1
J gene: TRBJ2-5
D gene: TRBD2
CDR3 length: 15
clone size: few
CDR3 DNA: TGCGCCAGCAGCTTGGCCACGGGGGGAGAGGAGACCCAGTACTTC
CDR3 protein: CASSLATGGEETQYF

V gene: TRBV18
J gene: TRBJ2-2
D gene: NA
CDR3 length: 14
clone size: many
CDR3 DNA: TGTGCCAGCTCACCACCGCCAGGGACCGGGGAGCTGTTTTTT
CDR3 protein: CASSPPPGTGELFF

V gene: TRBV7-8
J gene: TRBJ2-7
D gene: NA
CDR3 length: 15
clone size: many
CDR3 DNA: TGTGCCAGCAGCTTAGTACTAGCAGCGAGGTACGAGCAGTACTTC
CDR3 protein: CASSLVLAARYEQYF

V gene: TRBV30
J gene: TRBJ2-1
D gene: TRBD2
CDR3 length: 14
clone size: many
CDR3 DNA: TGTGCCTGGAGTGTAAGCGGGATTGACAATGAGCAGTTCTTC
CDR3 protein: CAWSVSGIDNEQFF

V gene: TRBV20-1
J gene: TRBJ2-3
D gene: TRBD2
CDR3 length: 15
clone size: many
CDR3 DNA: TGCAGTGCTAGAACTAGCGGGAGAGGGAAAGATACGCAGTATTTT
CDR3 protein: CSARTSGRGKDTQYF

V gene: TRBV20-1
J gene: TRBJ1-2
D gene: NA
CDR3 length: 13
clone size: once
CDR3 DNA: TGCAGTGCTAGAGATCCGGTTAACTATGGCTACACCTTC
CDR3 protein: CSARDPVNYGYTF

V gene: TRBV5-1
J gene: TRBJ2-5
D gene: NA
CDR3 length: 14
clone size: few
CDR3 DNA: TGCGCCAGCAGCTCCGCTCTAGGCCAAGAGACCCAGTACTTC
CDR3 protein: CASSSALGQETQYF

V gene: TRBV9
J gene: TRBJ2-1
D gene: TRBD1
CDR3 length: 15
clone size: many
CDR3 DNA: TGTGCCAGCAGCGTGGACAGGGGCGCGGCCAATGAGCAGTTCTTC
CDR3 protein: CASSVDRGAANEQFF

V gene: TRBV20-1
J gene: TRBJ2-7
D gene: TRBD2
CDR3 length: 18
clone size: many
CDR3 DNA: TGCAGTGCTAGAGATCAGGGCGCGGGAGGGCGTCGGTCCTACGAGCAGTACTTC
CDR3 protein: CSARDQGAGGRRSYEQYF

V gene: TRBV5-5
J gene: TRBJ2-3
D gene: NA
CDR3 length: 14
clone size: NA
CDR3 DNA: TGTGCCAGCAGCCCGGAGGGCGGAAGAGATACGCAGTATTTT
CDR3 protein: CASSPEGGRDTQYF

V gene: TRBV11-2
J gene: TRBJ2-7
D gene: NA
CDR3 length: 13
clone size: many
CDR3 DNA: TGTGCCAGCAGCATAACGGGGGTGTACGAGCAGTACTTC
CDR3 protein: CASSITGVYEQYF

V gene: TRBV5-1
J gene: TRBJ1-1
D gene: NA
CDR3 length: 13
clone size: many
CDR3 DNA: TGCGCCAGCAGCCTAGGTGGGACCCCCGAAGCTTTCTTT
CDR3 protein: CASSLGGTPEAFF

V gene: TRBV13
J gene: TRBJ1-4
D gene: TRBD1
CDR3 length: 15
clone size: NA
CDR3 DNA: TGTGCCAGCAGCGCCACCCGGGACAGGGAAGAAAAACTGTTTTTT
CDR3 protein: CASSATRDREEKLFF

V gene: TRBV9
J gene: TRBJ1-2
D gene: NA
CDR3 length: 13
clone size: many
CDR3 DNA: TGTGCCAGCAGCCGGGGCCCAAACTATGGCTACACCTTC
CDR3 protein: CASSRGPNYGYTF

V gene: TRBV6-1
J gene: TRBJ2-7
D gene: TRBD2
CDR3 length: 18
clone size: many
CDR3 DNA: TGTGCCAGCAGTTCTCCGACGAAACGACTAGCGGGAGAGGACGAGCAGTACTTC
CDR3 protein: CASSSPTKRLAGEDEQYF

V gene: TRBV30
J gene: TRBJ2-1
D gene: TRBD2
CDR3 length: 14
clone size: many
CDR3 DNA: TGTGCCTGGAGTCCGGGGGGCTCCTACAATGAGCAGTTCTTC
CDR3 protein: CAWSPGGSYNEQFF

V gene: TRBV7-6
J gene: TRBJ2-7
D gene: TRBD2
CDR3 length: 17
clone size: many
CDR3 DNA: TGTGCCAGCAGCTTAACGGGACTAGCGGGAGGATTATATGAGCAGTACTTC
CDR3 protein: CASSLTGLAGGLYEQYF

V gene: TRBV5-1
J gene: TRBJ1-6
D gene: NA
CDR3 length: 14
clone size: many
CDR3 DNA: TGCGCCAGCAGCTTGGAGACAGGCCTGCTTCGCCTCCACTTT
CDR3 protein: CASSLETGLLRLHF

V gene: TRBV28
J gene: TRBJ1-4
D gene: TRBD1
CDR3 length: 15
clone size: NA
CDR3 DNA: TGTGCCAGCACCCGTCGGGACAGTTCTAATGAAAAACTGTTTTTT
CDR3 protein: CASTRRDSSNEKLFF

V gene: TRBV3-1
J gene: TRBJ1-4
D gene: NA
CDR3 length: 16
clone size: many
CDR3 DNA: TGTGCCAGCAGCCAAACCCTCGACAGAGCGGAGGAAAAACTGTTTTTT
CDR3 protein: CASSQTLDRAEEKLFF

V gene: TRBV11-3
J gene: TRBJ2-7
D gene: NA
CDR3 length: 13
clone size: many
CDR3 DNA: TGTGCCAGCAGCTTAGGATTCGGCTACGAGCAGTACTTC
CDR3 protein: CASSLGFGYEQYF

V gene: TRBV19
J gene: TRBJ2-3
D gene: TRBD1
CDR3 length: 16
clone size: few
CDR3 DNA: TGTGCCAGTAGTGGCCGGGACAGGGGTTTCCCAGATACGCAGTATTTT
CDR3 protein: CASSGRDRGFPDTQYF

V gene: TRBV25-1
J gene: TRBJ1-5
D gene: NA
CDR3 length: 13
clone size: many
CDR3 DNA: TGTGCCTCCGGCGGGGGGTCGGGTCAGCCCCAGCATTTT
CDR3 protein: CASGGGSGQPQHF

V gene: TRBV7-9
J gene: TRBJ2-2
D gene: NA
CDR3 length: 15
clone size: few
CDR3 DNA: TGTGCCAGCAGCAAGATACAGACTGGAACCGGGGAGCTGTTTTTT
CDR3 protein: CASSKIQTGTGELFF

V gene: TRBV19
J gene: TRBJ2-1
D gene: NA
CDR3 length: 17
clone size: few
CDR3 DNA: TGTGCCAGTAGTATAGATATCGACGGCCACTCCTACAATGAGCAGTTCTTC
CDR3 protein: CASSIDIDGHSYNEQFF

V gene: TRBV4-1
J gene: TRBJ1-2
D gene: NA
CDR3 length: 15
clone size: NA
CDR3 DNA: TGCGCCAGCAGCCAGGATGACAGTCGGCTTAATGGCTACACCTTC
CDR3 protein: CASSQDDSRLNGYTF

V gene: TRBV28
J gene: TRBJ2-3
D gene: NA
CDR3 length: 16
clone size: many
CDR3 DNA: TGTGCCAGCAGGGCGCACCAGGGAAGGTCACGAGATACGCAGTATTTT
CDR3 protein: CASRAHQGRSRDTQYF

V gene: TRBV19
J gene: TRBJ1-6
D gene: NA
CDR3 length: 14
clone size: few
CDR3 DNA: TGTGCCAGCCGCATCTCTCCCGCTCGTTCACCCCTCCACTTT
CDR3 protein: CASRISPARSPLHF

V gene: TRBV5-1
J gene: TRBJ2-2
D gene: NA
CDR3 length: 14
clone size: many
CDR3 DNA: TGCGCCAGCAGCTTGGTTGGGTCCACCGGGGAGCTGTTTTTT
CDR3 protein: CASSLVGSTGELFF

V gene: TRBV7-8
J gene: TRBJ2-3
D gene: NA
CDR3 length: 14
clone size: many
CDR3 DNA: TGTGCCAGCAGCTCCCGCGAGACCTCAGATACGCAGTATTTT
CDR3 protein: CASSSRETSDTQYF

V gene: TRBV19
J gene: TRBJ1-1
D gene: NA
CDR3 length: 13
clone size: NA
CDR3 DNA: TGTGCCAGTAGTCTAGACAGATCAACTGAAGCTTTCTTT
CDR3 protein: CASSLDRSTEAFF

V gene: TRBV12-3/TRBV12-4
J gene: TRBJ1-2
D gene: NA
CDR3 length: 14
clone size: many
CDR3 DNA: TGTGCCAGCAGCAACCGGAAGGGAGACTATGGCTACACCTTC
CDR3 protein: CASSNRKGDYGYTF

V gene: TRBV2
J gene: TRBJ2-6
D gene: NA
CDR3 length: 14
clone size: many
CDR3 DNA: TGTGCCAGCGGCACAGCCTCTGGGGCCAACGTCCTGACTTTC
CDR3 protein: CASGTASGANVLTF

V gene: TRBV28
J gene: TRBJ1-2
D gene: NA
CDR3 length: 10
clone size: few
CDR3 DNA: TGTGCCAGCAGTTTTCCAGGCTACACCTTC
CDR3 protein: CASSFPGYTF

V gene: TRBV7-9
J gene: TRBJ2-7
D gene: TRBD1
CDR3 length: 15
clone size: NA
CDR3 DNA: TGTACCAGCAGCCGCCGGGACAGGGACTATCGCGAGCAGTACTTC
CDR3 protein: CTSSRRDRDYREQYF

V gene: TRBV7-9
J gene: TRBJ2-3
D gene: TRBD2
CDR3 length: 14
clone size: many
CDR3 DNA: TGTGCCAGCAGCGCGGGGACTAGCGGATATACGCAGTATTTT
CDR3 protein: CASSAGTSGYTQYF

V gene: TRBV15
J gene: TRBJ2-7
D gene: TRBD1
CDR3 length: 17
clone size: NA
CDR3 DNA: TGTGCCACCAGCAGAGTTCCCACGGGACAGGAGGGATACGAGCAGTACTTC
CDR3 protein: CATSRVPTGQEGYEQYF

V gene: TRBV13
J gene: TRBJ1-6
D gene: TRBD1
CDR3 length: 14
clone size: many
CDR3 DNA: TGTGCCAGCAGCCCGGACAGGGTGGGTTCACCCCTCCACTTT
CDR3 protein: CASSPDRVGSPLHF

V gene: TRBV20-1
J gene: TRBJ2-6
D gene: NA
CDR3 length: 16
clone size: many
CDR3 DNA: TGCAGTGCTGGCGGGGCCATGCGCTCTGGGGCCAACGTCCTGACTTTC
CDR3 protein: CSAGGAMRSGANVLTF

V gene: TRBV28
J gene: TRBJ2-7
D gene: NA
CDR3 length: 16
clone size: NA
CDR3 DNA: TGTGCCAGCAGCCGAATCGGACGGGAAATAACCTACGAGCAGTACTTC
CDR3 protein: CASSRIGREITYEQYF

V gene: TRBV10-3
J gene: TRBJ1-2
D gene: TRBD1
CDR3 length: 13
clone size: NA
CDR3 DNA: TGTGCCTCATACAGGGGGACCGGCTATGGCTACACCTTC
CDR3 protein: CASYRGTGYGYTF

V gene: TRBV9
J gene: TRBJ2-3
D gene: NA
CDR3 length: 16
clone size: few
CDR3 DNA: TGTGCCAGCAATGGGCCTCAGAGCTCGTTTACAGATACGCAGTATTTT
CDR3 protein: CASNGPQSSFTDTQYF

V gene: TRBV20-1
J gene: TRBJ2-4
D gene: NA
CDR3 length: 13
clone size: many
CDR3 DNA: TGCAGTCCAGGGGTCGTAGCCAAAAACATTCAGTACTTC
CDR3 protein: CSPGVVAKNIQYF

V gene: TRBV5-1
J gene: TRBJ2-7
D gene: NA
CDR3 length: 14
clone size: NA
CDR3 DNA: TGCGCCAGCAGCTTATCGGGACTCTTTTACGAGCAGTACTTC
CDR3 protein: CASSLSGLFYEQYF

V gene: TRBV5-1
J gene: TRBJ2-1
D gene: NA
CDR3 length: 12
clone size: many
CDR3 DNA: TGCGCCAGCAGCTTGGGGCGAAATGAGCAGTTCTTC
CDR3 protein: CASSLGRNEQFF

V gene: TRBV28
J gene: TRBJ1-5
D gene: NA
CDR3 length: 13
clone size: NA
CDR3 DNA: TGTGCCAGCAGAGCGGGGCGCAATCAGCCCCAGCATTTT
CDR3 protein: CASRAGRNQPQHF

V gene: TRBV27
J gene: TRBJ2-7
D gene: TRBD2
CDR3 length: 14
clone size: many
CDR3 DNA: TGTGCCAGCAGCCCCTTAGCGGGGGCCTACGAGCAGTACTTC
CDR3 protein: CASSPLAGAYEQYF